Each of the 18 T cell receptor beta chains below was sequenced from the same sample in a study of early T cells in non-severe SARS-CoV-2 infection. TCRdb reanalysed the 5' RACE reads using MiXCR and keeps one entry per CDR3 protein. The sample includes about 60,000 distinct CDR3 sequences, over 8% of them seen just once. The source material was whole blood. These receptors all stem from an adult who was a healthcare worker with PCR-confirmed SARS-CoV-2 infection or an uninfected control (not recorded which).

The sample holds a few counts of this clonotype. The rearrangement links TRBV11-2 to TRBJ2-2; D may be TRBD2 (5 bases). The CDR3 has 15 residues. The germline V gene encodes CDR1 SGHAT and CDR2 FQNNGV. V gave up 4 bases and J gave up 6 bases, with 15 bases separating them. In nucleotides, the CDR3 is TGTGCCAGCAGCTCCTTGAGGGCCAGGCCCGGGGAGCTGTTTTTT. Translating gives CASSSLRARPGELFF.

This clonotype was detected many times. The chain recombines TRBV7-2 with TRBJ2-1; a weak D match, TRBD2 (6 bases). The CDR3 has 15 amino acids. CDR1 SGHTA and CDR2 FQGNSA come from the germline V gene. The V gene lost 2 bases and the J gene lost 6 bases, with 14 bases spanning the gap. The CDR3 reads CASSLSGSRGNEQFF. The CDR3, as DNA: TGTGCCAGCAGCTTATCCGGGAGCCGTGGCAATGAGCAGTTCTTC.

This clonotype was found many times. The chain has TRBV3-1 and TRBJ2-1; 9 nucleotides line up with TRBD2. The V gene's germline CDR1 is LGHDT and CDR2 YNNKEL (reference sequence). The CDR3 runs 15 residues. V lost 2 bases and J lost 4; bases outside the gene matches: 3. Here the CDR3 DNA reads TGTGCCAGCAGCCAACCCCTAGCGGGGTACAATGAGCAGTTCTTC. It yields the protein CASSQPLAGYNEQFF.

Many counts were recorded for this clonotype. CDR3 sequence (DNA): TGTGCCAGCAGCCTTCGACCAGGAACTGAAAAACTGTTTTTT. Translation: CASSLRPGTEKLFF. The rearrangement uses TRBV2 and TRBJ1-4; the D is unclear. Germline V CDR1 and CDR2: SNHLY, FYNNEI. The V end was cut by 6 bases, the J end by 7 bases, with 15 bases between. The CDR3 extends over 14 amino acids.

The chain has TRBV6-5 and TRBJ1-2; a weak D match, TRBD1 (5 bases). V lost 6 bases and J lost 8, with 13 bases in between. The germline V gene has CDR1 MNHEY and CDR2 SVGAGI. The CDR3 extends over 12 amino acids. The CDR3 sequence: CASRGDRRGYTF. The CDR3 nucleotides are TGTGCCAGCAGGGGGGACCGAAGGGGCTACACCTTC.

The chain employs TRBV14 and TRBJ2-5, with D possibly matching TRBD2 (6 bases). V was cut by 6 bases and J by 5 bases, with 25 bases left in between. Germline CDR1 SGHDN, CDR2 FVKESK. This CDR3 spans 17 amino acids. CDR3 amino acids: CASSHQDRGNLGETQYF. The CDR3 DNA reads TGTGCCAGCAGTCACCAAGATCGGGGGAACCTTGGGGAGACCCAGTACTTC.

This clonotype was detected many times. The chain recombines TRBV7-3 with TRBJ2-4; weak D call: TRBD1 (5 bases). The CDR3 has 15 residues. The V gene lost 5 bases and the J gene lost 4 bases, with 15 bases spanning the gap. The germline gives CDR1 SGHTA, CDR2 FQGTGA. This chain's CDR3 is CASSLDSNPKNIQYF. Here the CDR3 DNA reads TGTGCCAGCAGCCTAGACAGCAACCCAAAAAACATTCAGTACTTC. The whole variable domain, remainder taken from reference TRBV7-3 and TRBJ2-4, is GAGVSQTPSNKVTEKGKYVELRCDPISGHTALYWYRQSLGQGPEFLIYFQGTGAADDSGLPNDRFFAVRPEGSVSTLKIQRTERGDSAVYLCASSLDSNPKNIQYFGAGTRLSVL.

The table lists this clonotype with a few counts. V is TRBV28 and J is TRBJ2-7; D is unresolved. The length of the CDR3 is 11 residues. Germline V gene sequence: CDR1 MDHEN, CDR2 SYDVKM. Trimming left V 7 bases short and J 3 bases short, with 7 bases between. CDR3 in DNA: TGTGCCAGCACCAATTACTACGAGCAGTACTTC. Translating it yields CASTNYYEQYF.

A few counts support this clonotype. V is TRBV20-1 and J is TRBJ2-7, with TRBD1 as a possible D gene (6 bases). CDR3 length: 12 amino acids. Trimming stripped 3 bases from V and 2 bases from J, with 8 bases between. Germline-derived CDR1 and CDR2 are DFQATT and SNEGSKA (reference sequence). The CDR3 protein is CSASHRAYEQYF. The CDR3 DNA sequence: TGCAGTGCTAGTCACAGGGCCTACGAGCAGTACTTC.

DNA of the CDR3: TGTGCCAGCTCACCACCCCAGGGGCGGAACACTGAAGCTTTCTTT. This translates into CASSPPQGRNTEAFF. V and J are TRBV18 and TRBJ1-1; TRBD1 is a possible D gene (6 bases). Trimming stripped 0 bases from V and 1 base from J, with 9 bases between. From germline, CDR1 is KGHSH and CDR2 LQKENI. The CDR3 is made up of 15 amino acids.

This sequence joins TRBV29-1 and TRBJ2-5; 11 bases are shared with TRBD2. V dropped 5 bases and J dropped 5; count of bases not matched to a gene: 4. Germline CDR1 is SQVTM and CDR2 is ANQGSEA. The CDR3 has 13 residues. CDR3 bases: TGCAGCGTTTCTAGCGGGAGGTTTGAGACCCAGTACTTC. Translation gives CSVSSGRFETQYF.

This clonotype was seen many times. The chain has TRBV4-3 and TRBJ2-1, with 8 bases matching TRBD2. Germline values: CDR1 LGHNA, CDR2 YSLEER. This CDR3 spans 16 amino acids. V lost 2 bases and J lost 8; bases outside the gene matches: 11. The chain's CDR3 is CASSQSPEGLGYEQFF. The DNA of the CDR3 is TGCGCCAGCAGCCAATCCCCTGAGGGACTAGGCTATGAGCAGTTCTTC.

By share, this clonotype ranks as medium-sized. This chain joins TRBV20-1 and TRBJ1-2; no firm D call. CDR3 size: 14 residues. Germline CDR1 and CDR2: DFQATT and SNEGSKA (reference sequence). Trimming removed 2 bases at V and 3 bases at J, with 13 bases between. CDR3 residues: CSARLGLGDYGYTF. For the CDR3, the DNA is TGCAGTGCTAGATTAGGCCTGGGTGACTATGGCTACACCTTC.

V usage is TRBV20-1 and J usage is TRBJ1-1, with D perhaps TRBD1 (5 bases). Germline values: CDR1 DFQATT, CDR2 SNEGSKA (reference sequence). This CDR3 comprises 14 residues. V was shortened by 5 bases and J by 2 bases, with 15 bases between the two germline ends. The CDR3 DNA sequence: TGCAGTGCTGCCCGGGACGGGAGAAACACTGAAGCTTTCTTT. It specifies CSAARDGRNTEAFF.

This chain uses TRBV5-6 with TRBJ1-3; D is unclear. The CDR3 runs 16 residues. V was pared by 0 bases and J by 0 bases, with 10 bases between. Germline loops: CDR1 SGHDT, CDR2 YYEEEE. The CDR3 sequence: CASSLGGGYSGNTIYF. In nucleotides, the CDR3 is TGTGCCAGCAGCTTGGGTGGAGGGTACTCTGGAAACACCATATATTTT.

This chain uses TRBV12-3 or TRBV12-4 with TRBJ1-1, with unresolved D. This CDR3 comprises 13 residues. V was trimmed by 6 bases and J by 1 base, leaving 9 bases between them. The CDR3 loop reads CASSRRANTEAFF. The CDR3, as DNA: TGTGCCAGCAGCCGACGGGCGAACACTGAAGCTTTCTTT.

In this sample, this clonotype turned up a few times. The rearrangement uses TRBV10-1 and TRBJ1-1, with TRBD1 matching 8 bases. The CDR3 is made up of 16 amino acids. V was clipped by 0 bases and J by 5 bases; unmatched bases: 8. Looked up from germline, CDR1 is WNHNN and CDR2 is SYGVQD (reference sequence). CDR3 region: CASSESMAGGQTEAFF. Here the CDR3 DNA reads TGCGCCAGCAGTGAGTCGATGGCAGGGGGCCAAACTGAAGCTTTCTTT.

By share of the sample, this clonotype is medium-sized. The chain recombines TRBV11-2 with TRBJ2-1; TRBD2 agrees at 7 bases. Germline values: CDR1 SGHAT, CDR2 FQNNGV. The CDR3 runs 14 residues. Trimming removed 5 bases from V and 2 bases from J; junction bases left unmatched: 3. CDR3 nucleotides: TGTGCCAGCAGCCCTAGCGGACCCTACAATGAGCAGTTCTTC. It specifies CASSPSGPYNEQFF.